This T cell receptor beta chain was captured by sequencing in a study of hypomethylating agent response in myelodysplastic syndrome. Across the study: TET2 mutation, the most common, occurred in about 50% of the 11 patients. Six or seven patients responded with complete response or hematologic improvement; a few did not. General observations from the study: Control donors' ages did not match those of MDS patients.

As for this clone: Its specificity is unknown.

The germline CDR1 and CDR2 sequences are SGDLS and YYNGEE. V was cut by 3 bases and J by 5 bases, with 8 bases left in between. The CDR3 runs 13 residues. Clones were read by immunoSEQ multiplex PCR, and TCRdb kept only the in-frame ones, dropping some. The table lists around 5,000 clones, about 80% of them singletons, with approximately 15% in the top ten. The source of this sequence is a human donor with myelodysplastic syndrome. J is TRBJ2-2 and V is TRBV9; D remains unclear. The input for sequencing was bone marrow, taken before or after starting hypomethylating agent treatment for myelodysplastic syndrome (not recorded which). CDR3: CASSADLTGELFF. In DNA, the CDR3 is TGTGCCAGCAGCGCGGACCTGACCGGGGAGCTGTTTTTT.